This T cell receptor beta chain was recovered during a study of blood T cell repertoires in COVID-19 (dated by TCRdb to the early 2020s). In the study overall: Collaborator samples came from the United States, Italy and Spain and covered acute and convalescent phases of COVID-19. The material from the prospective study consisted of cDNA or gDNA derived from T cells, B-cell-depleted T cells, or PBMCs. The dataset comprised deeply sampled blood TCRbeta repertoires from subjects exposed to, actively infected with, or recovered from COVID-19. A freely available public database, intended as a resource for researchers studying the immune response to SARS-CoV-2, is where the repertoires were released. Samples came from the ongoing ImmuneRACE study (first 160 participants) plus 1,254 subjects from 6 global collaborators. A de-identified subject ID, COVID-19 status, age in years and sex were almost always included in the sample metadata. Where available, HLA class I and class II types were obtained from metadata supplied by the sample provider rather than from assay-based typing.

Results and caveats for the whole study, not just this receptor: The quantity of clinical and demographic metadata differed by source and by participant and was supplied without curation.

The immunoSEQ Assay, a bias-controlled multiplex PCR, was used to amplify TCRbeta CDR3 regions from genomic DNA. The authors' pipeline ran thus. The number of nucleated cells in each sample was estimated from the amplification of reference gene primers within the assay. Sequence reads were collapsed and filtered to measure the absolute abundance of every unique TCRbeta CDR3 rearrangement. Productive Simpson clonality was computed per sample as the square root of Simpson's diversity index over productive rearrangements. TCRdb holds this immuneACCESS table with in-frame rearrangements only. Some clones are missing; in checked studies, unresolved V genes explain under half, and the rest has no known cause. V, J and clone size derive from that table, while D and trimming were established from the DNA sequence. For this sample there are 150,000 or so clones; 70% to 80% appear just once. Clones ranked in the top ten supply around 5% of the sample.

From its cysteine to its phenylalanine, the CDR3 spans 16 amino acids. Only the CDR3 portion is preserved as DNA: 48 bases, with reading frame beginning at the first base. Trimming takes 2 bases off V and 3 bases off J; junction bases not matched to a gene: 7. Sequences MRHNA (CDR1) and SNTAGT (CDR2) are obtained from the germline V gene. Regarding this clone: Its target antigen remains unknown. No base quality values were provided; no much bigger clone lies one nucleotide off.

At one collaborating source in Seattle, patients were enrolled during active infection and were followed longitudinally through the course of disease. Whole blood was collected in K2EDTA tubes by collaborating institutions according to the institutions' own protocols. For TCRbeta analysis, collaborator samples were shipped as frozen whole blood, as isolated PBMCs, or as DNA extracted from either sample type. This chain is built from TRBV6-4 and TRBJ2-7; 10 central nucleotides agree with TRBD1. The material sequenced was peripheral blood. The clonotype comes from a woman aged 70-85 years with COVID-19, enrolled during active disease. In nucleotide form, the sequence is TGTGCCAGCAGTGACGGGACAGGGGAGAAACTCTACGAGCAGTACTTC. This gives the protein CASSDGTGEKLYEQYF.